A single sample gave rise to the 9 T cell receptor beta chains below, sequenced in a study of beta chain features in type 1 diabetes (dated by TCRdb to 2016 to 2019). The investigation overall reported the following: A moderate but significant shortening of TCRB CDR3 length was observed in type 1 diabetes patients in all four CD4+ subsets.

Library method: the immunoSEQ multiplex PCR assay. The entire amount of isolated RNA was reverse transcribed using the High Capacity cDNA Reverse Transcription Kit, so the sequenced TCRB transcripts were expressed ones. TCRdb retrieved this table from immuneACCESS and kept in-frame rearrangements only. Not all clones are present; in checked studies, unresolved V genes account for under half, and no reason is known for the remainder. This sample is represented by some 370,000 clones; over 8.5% of them were singletons. The biggest ten clones account for about 0.6% of the sample. No antigen has been assigned to these receptors. The sequencing input was central memory CD4+ T cells from blood. The receptors shown here come from a man aged 25 to 40 with type 1 diabetes.

The J gene is TRBJ2-5, the V gene TRBV10-3, with a weak D call TRBD1 (6 bases). This CDR3 contains 14 residues. Germline V gene sequence: CDR1 ENHRY, CDR2 SYGVKD. The V gene lost 2 bases and the J gene lost 0 bases, with 7 bases spanning the gap. CDR3 nucleotide sequence: TGTGCCATCAGTGAGCGGGACAACCAAGAGACCCAGTACTTC. Amino acid sequence: CAISERDNQETQYF.

This clone was counted between two and nine times. The chain uses TRBV11-2 and TRBJ2-7; 7 nucleotides align to TRBD1. The CDR3 has 15 amino acids. After removal of 6 bases from V and 2 bases from J, the junction contained 10 bases not matched to a gene. Germline CDR1 is SGHAT and CDR2 is FQNNGV. As DNA, the CDR3 is TGTGCCAGCAGGTCGACGTGGACAGGCCCCTACGAGCAGTACTTC. Encoded protein: CASRSTWTGPYEQYF.

J is TRBJ2-1 and V is TRBV5-1, with 10 nucleotides matching TRBD2. Germline lookup yields CDR1 SGHRS and CDR2 YFSETQ. CDR3 length: 16 residues. Trimming removed 3 bases from V and 2 bases from J; junction bases left unmatched: 5. CDR3 sequence: CASSSGLALAYNEQFF. In DNA, the CDR3 is TGCGCCAGCAGCTCGGGACTAGCGCTGGCCTACAATGAGCAGTTCTTC.

V is TRBV6-6 and J is TRBJ2-7; TRBD1 matches at 10 bases. V shed 7 bases, J shed 2 bases, and the junction held 8 bases outside the gene matches. The CDR3 is 15 amino acids. CDR1 is MNHNY, CDR2 SVGAGI, per germline (reference sequence). CDR3: CASKYSGQGAYEQYF. CDR3 in DNA: TGTGCCAGCAAGTACTCCGGACAGGGGGCCTACGAGCAGTACTTC.

This clone has ten or more counts. The chain is built from TRBV11-2 and TRBJ1-3, with TRBD1 identical over 8 bases. There are 14 residues in the CDR3. Germline lookup yields CDR1 SGHAT and CDR2 FQNNGV. V trimming: 3 bases; J trimming: 8 bases; junction bases outside the gene matches: 6. DNA for the CDR3: TGTGCCAGCAGCTTGGGACAGGTCGGAGACACCATATATTTT. Residues: CASSLGQVGDTIYF.

The chain is built from TRBV4-1 and TRBJ1-1; TRBD1 is a possible D gene (6 bases). The CDR3 runs to 13 residues. V lost 5 bases and J 7 bases, leaving 14 bases between the germline ends. Germline V gene lookup returns CDR1 MGHRA and CDR2 YSYEKL. The CDR3 DNA follows: TGCGCCAGCAGCTTTCACAGGGAGGATGAAGCTTTCTTT. Its translation is CASSFHREDEAFF.

There are many counts of this clone. V gene TRBV11-2 combines with J gene TRBJ2-7, with 7 positions matching TRBD1. CDR1 is SGHAT, CDR2 FQNNGV, per germline. The CDR3 is made up of 18 amino acids. The trim removed 5 bases at V and 3 bases at J, leaving 19 bases unmatched. The DNA of the CDR3 is TGTGCCAGCAGCGTGAGACAGGGAACGAACTTACCTTACTACGAGCAGTACTTC. Translation: CASSVRQGTNLPYYEQYF.

The sample holds a few counts of this clone. At the DNA level, this CDR3 is encoded by other sequences in the same sample as well. This sequence joins TRBV15 and TRBJ2-7, with D maybe TRBD1 (6 bases). CDR1 is LNHNV, CDR2 YYDKDF, per germline (reference sequence). The V end was cut by 1 base, the J end by 6 bases, with 7 bases between. CDR3 length equals 12 residues. As DNA, the CDR3 is TGTGCCACCAGCAGAGTCAGGGGCGAGCAGTACTTC. Translated, it gives CATSRVRGEQYF.

This clone was detected ten times or more. The V and J genes are TRBV5-6 and TRBJ1-2; 9 bases line up with TRBD1. CDR1 is SGHDT, CDR2 YYEEEE, per germline. V shed 4 bases and J 6 bases; nucleotides not matched to a gene: 1. This CDR3 region has 12 residues. The CDR3 spells CASSRTGDGYTF. DNA of the CDR3: TGTGCCAGCAGCAGGACAGGGGATGGCTACACCTTC.